The next 20 T cell receptor beta chains were all read from a single sample in a study of T cell changes during pregnancy in multiple sclerosis. The protocol was immunoSEQ multiplex PCR, while the TCRdb copy is restricted to in-frame clones and leaves out a portion. The sample carries about 36,000 clones, 90% to 95% recorded once. The sequences come from CD4+ T cells from peripheral blood mononuclear cells, collected in the first trimester of pregnancy. The receptor source for this set is a female donor with multiple sclerosis, enrolled in a pregnancy study.

The V gene is TRBV5-4, the J gene TRBJ1-4, with 9 nucleotides matching TRBD1. Germline CDR1 is SGHNT and CDR2 is YYREEE (reference sequence). V was clipped by 0 bases and J by 6 bases; unmatched bases: 0. This CDR3 region has 14 residues. The CDR3 is CASSLDRGHEKLFF. The DNA of the CDR3 is TGTGCCAGCAGCTTGGACAGGGGGCATGAAAAACTGTTTTTT.

This chain joins TRBV7-9 and TRBJ2-1, with 12 bases fitting TRBD1. The V segment lost 3 bases and the J segment 9 bases; nucleotides outside the gene matches: 9. The CDR3 covers 16 residues. Germline lookup yields CDR1 SEHNR and CDR2 FQNEAQ (reference sequence). In nucleotides, the CDR3 is TGTGCCAGCAGCTTCCCCCCGGGACAGGGGGCGATTGAGCAGTTCTTC. Translation: CASSFPPGQGAIEQFF.

V gene TRBV5-6 combines with J gene TRBJ2-3; D remains unclear. The CDR3 covers 14 residues. Germline CDR1 and CDR2: SGHDT and YYEEEE. Trimming took 0 bases from V and 3 from J, leaving 8 bases between them. CDR3 sequence (DNA): TGTGCCAGCAGCTTGGGGCCAGTAACAGATACGCAGTATTTT. It yields the protein CASSLGPVTDTQYF.

This chain links TRBV5-1 with TRBJ1-1; a possible D gene is TRBD1 (5 bases). The CDR3 loop spans 14 amino acids. Per the germline V gene, CDR1 is SGHRS and CDR2 is YFSETQ. Deletions cut 4 bases from V and 6 bases from J, with 16 bases between. The CDR3 nucleotides read TGCGCCAGCAGCGGGGGGGGGAAGACGGCTGAAGCTTTCTTT. It codes for CASSGGGKTAEAFF.

The V gene is TRBV29-1, the J gene TRBJ1-1; D is perhaps TRBD1 (5 bases). Germline V gene data show CDR1 as SQVTM and CDR2 as ANQGSEA. This CDR3 region has 13 residues. V lost 3 bases to trimming and J lost 4 bases, with 12 bases between them. The CDR3 DNA is TGCAGCGTTGAGCGGGGCTCGGGCACTGAAGCTTTCTTT. Translation: CSVERGSGTEAFF.

The V gene is TRBV5-1, the J gene TRBJ2-7; 8 bases line up with TRBD1. Germline loops: CDR1 SGHRS, CDR2 YFSETQ. Losses at the gene ends were 3 bases for V and 1 base for J; bases not matched to a gene: 15. This CDR3 has 18 amino acids. CDR3 DNA sequence: TGCGCCAGCAGCTCAGTGGGACAGGAGTTCCTTCGGTCCTACGAGCAGTACTTC. Translation gives CASSSVGQEFLRSYEQYF.

The chain combines TRBV30 with TRBJ2-7; 7 nucleotides match TRBD2. J lost 1 base, V lost 5 bases, and 8 bases had no gene match. From germline, CDR1 is GTSNPN and CDR2 SVGIG (reference sequence). This CDR3 region has 14 residues. In DNA form, the CDR3 reads TGTGCCTGGTCGGCTCCGGGGGGTTCCTACGAGCAGTACTTC. Encoded protein: CAWSAPGGSYEQYF.

The rearrangement uses TRBV30 and TRBJ2-5; the match to TRBD1 covers 7 bases. The J segment lost 2 bases and the V segment lost 3 bases, leaving 9 bases of the junction unmatched. CDR3 length equals 15 residues. Germline V gene data show CDR1 as GTSNPN and CDR2 as SVGIG (reference sequence). CDR3 nucleotides: TGTGCCTGGAGCTTAACGGGACAGCGTCAAGAGACCCAGTACTTC. This codes for CAWSLTGQRQETQYF.

This chain links TRBV30 with TRBJ2-7, with no clear D. From germline, CDR1 is GTSNPN and CDR2 SVGIG (reference sequence). This CDR3 has 12 amino acids. With 2 bases removed from V and 2 bases from J, the gap between germline ends came to 7 bases. CDR3 in DNA: TGTGCCTGGAGTTTATCGGCCTACGAGCAGTACTTC. Its translation is CAWSLSAYEQYF.

CDR3 nucleotide sequence: TGTGCCAGCAGCTTAGCTTCCCTAGCGGCTGGGGGGGAGCCCTACGAGCAGTACTTC. Protein sequence: CASSLASLAAGGEPYEQYF. V and J are TRBV11-2 and TRBJ2-7, with 7 bases identical to TRBD2. The CDR3 is 19 residues long. Germline-derived CDR1 and CDR2 are SGHAT and FQNNGV. Unmatched junction bases numbered 17, after V lost 1 base and J lost 2 bases.

The V call is TRBV7-2, the J call TRBJ1-6; a weak D match, TRBD1 (5 bases). Trimming removed 8 bases at V and 5 bases at J, with 13 bases between. The CDR3 contains 14 residues. The V gene's germline CDR1 is SGHTA and CDR2 FQGNSA. The CDR3 loop is CASGGAYNNSPLHF. CDR3 DNA sequence: TGTGCCAGCGGAGGGGCGTATAATAATTCACCCCTCCACTTT.

The count of this clone is one. V and J are TRBV2 and TRBJ2-1, with 10 positions matching TRBD2. Per germline, CDR1 SNHLY and CDR2 FYNNEI. Trimming at V came to 7 bases and at J to 6 bases, leaving 9 bases not matched to a gene. This CDR3 contains 15 residues. The CDR3 reads CASTSGTSDSNEQFF. The CDR3 DNA is TGTGCCAGCACCTCCGGGACTAGCGATAGCAATGAGCAGTTCTTC.

The chain joins TRBV20-1 to TRBJ2-7, with 8 bases fitting TRBD2. V was pared by 6 bases and J by 6 bases, with 4 bases of the junction left unmatched. The CDR3 spans 11 residues. In germline, CDR1 is DFQATT, CDR2 SNEGSKA (reference sequence). CDR3 sequence: CSAGLASEQYF. Written as DNA, the CDR3 is TGCAGTGCCGGACTAGCCTCCGAGCAGTACTTC.

The chain links TRBV27 to TRBJ1-2, with 9 bases aligning to TRBD1. V lost 5 bases to trimming and J lost 4 bases; unmatched junction nucleotides: 11. The CDR3 is 16 amino acids. Per the germline V gene, CDR1 is MNHEY and CDR2 is SMNVEV (reference sequence). The CDR3 protein is CASSPLGTGRAYGYTF. CDR3 DNA: TGTGCCAGCAGTCCCCTCGGGACAGGGAGGGCCTATGGCTACACCTTC.

The rearrangement joins TRBV6-1 to TRBJ2-1; the match to TRBD1 covers 7 bases. Germline V gene data show CDR1 as MNHNS and CDR2 as SASEGT. V trimming: 7 bases; J trimming: 1 base; junction bases outside the gene matches: 4. The CDR3 contains 14 residues. CDR3 DNA sequence: TGTGCCAGCACCCGACAGGGTTCCTACAATGAGCAGTTCTTC. Its protein is CASTRQGSYNEQFF.

The chain combines TRBV11-2 with TRBJ1-4; TRBD1 agrees at 7 bases. Germline loops: CDR1 SGHAT, CDR2 FQNNGV. The CDR3 has 15 residues. J lost 6 bases, V lost 5 bases, and 9 bases had no gene match. The CDR3 loop is CASSARQGLDEKLFF. The CDR3 nucleotides are TGTGCCAGCAGCGCAAGACAGGGTTTGGATGAAAAACTGTTTTTT.

The rearrangement joins TRBV7-9 to TRBJ1-3; 7 positions agree with TRBD1. This CDR3 contains 17 residues. The V and J ends lost 1 base and 0 bases, in that order; junction bases with no gene match: 6. Germline assignment: CDR1 SEHNR and CDR2 FQNEAQ (reference sequence). This CDR3 reads CASSLVQGILSGNTIYF. DNA for the CDR3: TGTGCCAGCAGCTTAGTACAGGGGATTCTCTCTGGAAACACCATATATTTT.

The chain carries TRBV2 and TRBJ2-7, with 7 bases matching TRBD1. Per the germline V gene, CDR1 is SNHLY and CDR2 is FYNNEI. The CDR3 consists of 15 residues. V lost 6 bases, J lost 2 bases, and 10 bases stayed unmatched. CDR3 region: CASSPTGKATYEQYF. The CDR3 bases are TGTGCCAGCAGCCCGACAGGGAAGGCGACCTACGAGCAGTACTTC.

This chain uses TRBV16 with TRBJ2-1; D remains ambiguous. The CDR3 sequence is 14 residues long. Per the germline V gene, CDR1 is KGHSY and CDR2 is FQNENV. V was pared by 0 bases and J by 6 bases, with 9 bases between. The CDR3 region is CASSQSVTLNEQFF. The CDR3, as DNA: TGTGCCAGCAGCCAATCGGTGACTCTCAATGAGCAGTTCTTC.

The gene calls are TRBV6-1 and TRBJ2-5, with 9 bases fitting TRBD2. Germline CDR1 and CDR2: MNHNS and SASEGT. This CDR3 has 16 amino acids. J was trimmed by 1 base and V by 1 base; bases with no gene match: 4. The CDR3 region is CASSEVGGGVQETQYF. The CDR3 coding sequence is TGTGCCAGCAGTGAAGTTGGCGGGGGGGTCCAAGAGACCCAGTACTTC.